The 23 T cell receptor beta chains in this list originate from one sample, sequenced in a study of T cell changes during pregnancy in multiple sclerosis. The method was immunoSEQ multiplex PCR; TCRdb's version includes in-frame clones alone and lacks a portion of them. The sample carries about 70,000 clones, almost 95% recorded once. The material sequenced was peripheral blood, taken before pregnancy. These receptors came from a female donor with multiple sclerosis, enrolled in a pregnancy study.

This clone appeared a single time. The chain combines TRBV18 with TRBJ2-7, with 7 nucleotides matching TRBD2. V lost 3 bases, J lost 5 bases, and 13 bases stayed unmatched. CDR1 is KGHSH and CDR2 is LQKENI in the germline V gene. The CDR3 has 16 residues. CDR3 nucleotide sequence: TGTGCCAGCTCACCCCCGGGACTAATATCTGCCCACGAGCAGTACTTC. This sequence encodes CASSPPGLISAHEQYF.

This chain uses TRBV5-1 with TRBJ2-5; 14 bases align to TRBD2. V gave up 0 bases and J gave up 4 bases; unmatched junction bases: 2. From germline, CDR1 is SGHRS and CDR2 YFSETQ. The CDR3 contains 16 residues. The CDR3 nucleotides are TGCGCCAGCAGCTTGGGACTAGCGGGAGGGCGAGAGACCCAGTACTTC. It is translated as CASSLGLAGGRETQYF.

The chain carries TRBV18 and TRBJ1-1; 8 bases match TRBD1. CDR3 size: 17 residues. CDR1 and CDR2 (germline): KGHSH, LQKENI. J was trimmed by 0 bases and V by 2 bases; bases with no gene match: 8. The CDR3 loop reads CASSPRDRGEVNTEAFF. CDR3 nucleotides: TGTGCCAGCTCACCAAGAGACAGGGGAGAGGTGAACACTGAAGCTTTCTTT.

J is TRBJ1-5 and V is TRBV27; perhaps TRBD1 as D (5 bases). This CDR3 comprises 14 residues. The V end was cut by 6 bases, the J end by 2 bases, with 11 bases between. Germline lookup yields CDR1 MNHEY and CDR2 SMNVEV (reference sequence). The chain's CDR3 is CASRLGGGNQPQHF. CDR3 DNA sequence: TGTGCCAGCAGGCTGGGGGGGGGCAATCAGCCCCAGCATTTT.

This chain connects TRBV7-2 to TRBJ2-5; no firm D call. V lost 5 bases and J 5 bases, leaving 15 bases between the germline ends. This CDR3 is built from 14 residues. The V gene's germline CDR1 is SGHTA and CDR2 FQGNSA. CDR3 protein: CASSPRVKEETQYF. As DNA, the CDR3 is TGTGCCAGCAGCCCCCGCGTTAAGGAGGAGACCCAGTACTTC.

CDR3 coding DNA: TGTGCCAGCAGCTTGGTCGGGAGGGAGGGATATACGCAGTATTTT. Its protein product is CASSLVGREGYTQYF. The rearrangement uses TRBV5-4 and TRBJ2-3, with 8 bases fitting TRBD2. The V and J ends lost 0 bases and 7 bases, in that order; junction bases with no gene match: 7. The CDR3 extends over 15 amino acids. The germline V gene encodes CDR1 SGHNT and CDR2 YYREEE (reference sequence).

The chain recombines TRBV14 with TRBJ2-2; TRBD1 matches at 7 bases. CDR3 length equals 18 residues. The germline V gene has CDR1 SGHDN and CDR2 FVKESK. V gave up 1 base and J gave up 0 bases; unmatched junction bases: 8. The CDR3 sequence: CASSQVKGARANTGELFF. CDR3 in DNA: TGTGCCAGCAGCCAAGTTAAGGGGGCTAGAGCGAACACCGGGGAGCTGTTTTTT.

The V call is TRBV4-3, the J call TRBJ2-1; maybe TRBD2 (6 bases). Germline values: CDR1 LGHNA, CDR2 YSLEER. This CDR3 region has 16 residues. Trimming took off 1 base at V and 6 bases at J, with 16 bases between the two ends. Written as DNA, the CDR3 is TGCGCCAGCAGCCAAGGCTTAGGGGACTCAGGCAATGAGCAGTTCTTC. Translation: CASSQGLGDSGNEQFF.

The CDR3 DNA reads as TGTGCCAGCAGCCAACTAGCCAAAGAGACCCAGTACTTC. Protein: CASSQLAKETQYF. The chain uses TRBV14 and TRBJ2-5; the D gene is possibly TRBD2 (5 bases). V was pared by 2 bases and J by 3 bases, with 7 bases between. Germline assignment: CDR1 SGHDN and CDR2 FVKESK. This CDR3 comprises 13 residues. Combining the CDR3 with reference TRBV14 and TRBJ2-5 gives the whole variable domain EAGVTQFPSHSVIEKGQTVTLRCDPISGHDNLYWYRRVMGKEIKFLLHFVKESKQDESGMPNNRFLAERTGGTYSTLKVQPAELEDSGVYFCASSQLAKETQYFGPGTRLLVL.

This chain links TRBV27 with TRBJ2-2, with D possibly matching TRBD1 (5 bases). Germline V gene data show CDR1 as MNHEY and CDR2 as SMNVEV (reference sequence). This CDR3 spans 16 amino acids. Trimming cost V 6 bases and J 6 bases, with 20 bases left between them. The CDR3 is CASSPTSGQGAGELFF. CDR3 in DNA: TGTGCCAGCAGCCCCACTTCCGGACAAGGGGCCGGGGAGCTGTTTTTT.

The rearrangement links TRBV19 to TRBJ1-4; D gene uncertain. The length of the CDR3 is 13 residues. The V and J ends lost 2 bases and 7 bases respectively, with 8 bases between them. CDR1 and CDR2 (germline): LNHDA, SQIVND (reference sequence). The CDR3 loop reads CASSISHREKLFF. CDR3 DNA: TGTGCCAGTAGTATAAGCCACCGTGAAAAACTGTTTTTT.

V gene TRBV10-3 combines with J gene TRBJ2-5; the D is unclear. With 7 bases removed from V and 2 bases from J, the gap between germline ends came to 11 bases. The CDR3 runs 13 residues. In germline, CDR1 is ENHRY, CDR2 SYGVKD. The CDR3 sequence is CAINNRQQETQYF. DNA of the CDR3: TGTGCCATCAACAATCGCCAGCAAGAGACCCAGTACTTC.

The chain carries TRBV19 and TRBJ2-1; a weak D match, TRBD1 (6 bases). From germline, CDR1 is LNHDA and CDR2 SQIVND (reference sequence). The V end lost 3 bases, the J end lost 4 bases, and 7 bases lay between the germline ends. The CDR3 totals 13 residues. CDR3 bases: TGTGCCAGTAGTATCGGACAGTACAATGAGCAGTTCTTC. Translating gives CASSIGQYNEQFF.

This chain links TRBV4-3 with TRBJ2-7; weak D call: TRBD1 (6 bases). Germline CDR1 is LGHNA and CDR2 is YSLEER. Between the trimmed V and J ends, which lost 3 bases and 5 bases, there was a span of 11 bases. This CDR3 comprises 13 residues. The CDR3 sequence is CASSHYRVDEQYF. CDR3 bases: TGCGCCAGCAGCCACTACAGGGTCGACGAGCAGTACTTC.

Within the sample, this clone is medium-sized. This CDR3 reads CASSPRLAGWVDTGELFF. The CDR3 nucleotides read TGTGCCAGCAGTCCCCGACTAGCGGGATGGGTCGACACCGGGGAGCTGTTTTTT. J is TRBJ2-2 and V is TRBV27; 11 nucleotides align to TRBD2. The CDR3 has 18 residues. J lost 3 bases, V lost 5 bases, and 11 bases had no gene match. CDR1 MNHEY and CDR2 SMNVEV come from the germline V gene (reference sequence).

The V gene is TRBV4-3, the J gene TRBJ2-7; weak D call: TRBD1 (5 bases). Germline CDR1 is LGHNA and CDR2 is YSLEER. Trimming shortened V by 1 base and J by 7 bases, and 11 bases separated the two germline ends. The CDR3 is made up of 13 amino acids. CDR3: CASSQGRAGEQYF. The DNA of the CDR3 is TGCGCCAGCAGCCAAGGCAGGGCTGGGGAGCAGTACTTC.

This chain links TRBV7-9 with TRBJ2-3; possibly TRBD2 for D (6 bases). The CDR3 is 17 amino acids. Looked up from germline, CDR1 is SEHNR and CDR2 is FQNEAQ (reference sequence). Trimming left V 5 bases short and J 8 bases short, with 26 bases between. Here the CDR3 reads CASSRLGTQIQRGTQYF. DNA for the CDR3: TGTGCCAGCAGCCGATTGGGGACTCAAATCCAAAGGGGTACGCAGTATTTT.

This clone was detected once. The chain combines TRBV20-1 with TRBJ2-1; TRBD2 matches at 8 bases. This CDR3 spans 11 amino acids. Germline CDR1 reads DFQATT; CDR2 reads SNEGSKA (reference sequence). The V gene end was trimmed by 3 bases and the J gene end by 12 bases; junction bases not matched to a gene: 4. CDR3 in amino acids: CSARGLGGQFF. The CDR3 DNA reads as TGCAGTGCTAGGGGACTAGGTGGGCAGTTCTTC.

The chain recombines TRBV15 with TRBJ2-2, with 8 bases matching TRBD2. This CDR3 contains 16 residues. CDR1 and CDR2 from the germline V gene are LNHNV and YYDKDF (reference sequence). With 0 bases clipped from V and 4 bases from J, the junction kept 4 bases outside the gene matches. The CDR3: CATSREPSGLTGELFF. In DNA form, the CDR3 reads TGTGCCACCAGCAGAGAGCCTAGCGGGCTCACCGGGGAGCTGTTTTTT. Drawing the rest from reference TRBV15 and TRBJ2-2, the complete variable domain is DAMVIQNPRYQVTQFGKPVTLSCSQTLNHNVMYWYQQKSSQAPKLLFHYYDKDFNNEADTPDNFQSRRPNTSFCFLDIRSPGLGDTAMYLCATSREPSGLTGELFFGEGSRLTVL.

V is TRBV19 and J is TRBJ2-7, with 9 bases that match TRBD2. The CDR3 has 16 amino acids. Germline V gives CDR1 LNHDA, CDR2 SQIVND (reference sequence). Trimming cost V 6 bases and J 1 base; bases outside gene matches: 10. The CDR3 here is CASSPGSGSLSYEQYF. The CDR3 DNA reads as TGTGCCAGTAGCCCCGGTAGCGGGAGTTTGTCCTACGAGCAGTACTTC. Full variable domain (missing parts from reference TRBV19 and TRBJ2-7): DGGITQSPKYLFRKEGQNVTLSCEQNLNHDAMYWYRQDPGQGLRLIYYSQIVNDFQKGDIAEGYSVSREKKESFPLTVTSAQKNPTAFYLCASSPGSGSLSYEQYFGPGTRLTVT.

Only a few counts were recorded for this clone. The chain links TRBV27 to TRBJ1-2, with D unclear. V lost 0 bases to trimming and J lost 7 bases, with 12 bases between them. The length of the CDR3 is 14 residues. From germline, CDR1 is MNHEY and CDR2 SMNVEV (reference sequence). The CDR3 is CASSLSMVSRGYTF. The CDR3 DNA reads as TGTGCCAGCAGTTTATCGATGGTCAGTCGTGGCTACACCTTC.

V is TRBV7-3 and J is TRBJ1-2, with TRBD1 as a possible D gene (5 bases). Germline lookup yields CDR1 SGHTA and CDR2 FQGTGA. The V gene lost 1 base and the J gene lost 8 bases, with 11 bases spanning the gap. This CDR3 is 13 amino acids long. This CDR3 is CASSLSRGEGYTF. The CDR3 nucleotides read TGTGCCAGCAGCTTAAGTCGGGGGGAAGGCTACACCTTC.

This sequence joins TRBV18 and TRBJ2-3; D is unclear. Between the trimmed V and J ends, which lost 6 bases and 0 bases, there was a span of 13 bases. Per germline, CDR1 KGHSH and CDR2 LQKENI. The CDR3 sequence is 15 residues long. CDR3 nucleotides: TGTGCCAGCTCCCTGCGGTCGGGTAGCACAGATACGCAGTATTTT. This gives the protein CASSLRSGSTDTQYF.